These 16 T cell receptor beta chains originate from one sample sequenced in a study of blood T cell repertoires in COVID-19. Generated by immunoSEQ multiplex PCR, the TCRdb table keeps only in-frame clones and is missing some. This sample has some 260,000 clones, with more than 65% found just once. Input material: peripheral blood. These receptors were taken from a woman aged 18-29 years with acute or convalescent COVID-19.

CDR3 nucleotide sequence: TGTGCCAGCAGCCCAACGGTGGGACAGGGAAACACCATATATTTT. Its translation: CASSPTVGQGNTIYF. The chain employs TRBV3-1 (or the pseudogene TRBV3-2) and TRBJ1-3, with TRBD1 identical over 7 bases. After removal of 4 bases from V and 4 bases from J, the junction contained 7 bases not matched to a gene. From germline, CDR1 is LGHDT and CDR2 YNNKEL (reference sequence). This CDR3 is built from 15 residues.

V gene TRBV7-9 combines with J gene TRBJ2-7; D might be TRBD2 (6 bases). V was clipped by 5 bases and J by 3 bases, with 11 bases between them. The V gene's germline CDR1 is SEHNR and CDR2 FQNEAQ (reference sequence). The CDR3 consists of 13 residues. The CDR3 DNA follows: TGTGCCAGCAGCAAGGGACTCAACTACGAGCAGTACTTC. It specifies CASSKGLNYEQYF.

The CDR3 sequence: CASSVLLGASEQYF. CDR3 nucleotide sequence: TGTGCCAGTAGCGTTTTGTTGGGGGCTAGCGAGCAGTACTTC. The chain combines TRBV19 with TRBJ2-7, with D possibly matching TRBD1 (6 bases). Germline values: CDR1 LNHDA, CDR2 SQIVND (reference sequence). This CDR3 has 14 amino acids. V was shortened by 6 bases and J by 6 bases, with 18 bases between the two germline ends. The full variable domain, with the rest looked up from reference TRBV19 and TRBJ2-7, is DGGITQSPKYLFRKEGQNVTLSCEQNLNHDAMYWYRQDPGQGLRLIYYSQIVNDFQKGDIAEGYSVSREKKESFPLTVTSAQKNPTAFYLCASSVLLGASEQYFGPGTRLTVT.

The CDR3 region has the DNA TGTGCCAGTAGTATTAGGGAGAACGGGGAGACCCAGTACTTC. It yields the protein CASSIRENGETQYF. This chain links TRBV19 with TRBJ2-5, with D maybe TRBD2 (5 bases). V lost 3 bases, J lost 5 bases, and 13 bases lay in between. This CDR3 is built from 14 residues. Germline loops: CDR1 LNHDA, CDR2 SQIVND (reference sequence).

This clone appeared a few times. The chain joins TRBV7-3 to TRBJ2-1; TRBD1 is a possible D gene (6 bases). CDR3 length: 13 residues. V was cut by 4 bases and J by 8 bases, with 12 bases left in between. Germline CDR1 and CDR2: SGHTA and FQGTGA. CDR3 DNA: TGTGCCAGCAGCTACACAGGGTACCATGAGCAGTTCTTC. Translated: CASSYTGYHEQFF.

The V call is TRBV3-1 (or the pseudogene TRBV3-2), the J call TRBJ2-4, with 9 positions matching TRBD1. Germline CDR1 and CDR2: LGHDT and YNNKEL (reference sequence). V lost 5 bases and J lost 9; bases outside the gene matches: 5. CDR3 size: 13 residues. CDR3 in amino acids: CASSLGQGSIQYF. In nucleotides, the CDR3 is TGTGCCAGCAGCTTGGGACAGGGTAGCATTCAGTACTTC.

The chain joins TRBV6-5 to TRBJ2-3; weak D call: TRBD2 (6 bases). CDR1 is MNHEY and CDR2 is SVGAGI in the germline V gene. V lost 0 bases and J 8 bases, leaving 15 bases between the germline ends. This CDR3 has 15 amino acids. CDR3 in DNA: TGTGCCAGCAGTTACTCGAGGGGACTCGGAGGTACGCAGTATTTT. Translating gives CASSYSRGLGGTQYF.

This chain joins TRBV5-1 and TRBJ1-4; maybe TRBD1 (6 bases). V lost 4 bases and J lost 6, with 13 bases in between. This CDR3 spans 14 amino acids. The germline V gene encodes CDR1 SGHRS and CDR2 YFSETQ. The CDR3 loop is CASSPTGSHEKLFF. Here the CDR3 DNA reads TGCGCCAGCAGCCCCACAGGGTCCCATGAAAAACTGTTTTTT.

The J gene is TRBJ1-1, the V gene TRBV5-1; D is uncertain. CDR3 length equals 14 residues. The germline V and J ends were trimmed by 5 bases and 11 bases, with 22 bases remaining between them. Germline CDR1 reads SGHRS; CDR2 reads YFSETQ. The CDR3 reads CASRGEGGFGTAFF. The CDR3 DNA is TGCGCCAGCAGAGGTGAGGGAGGGTTTGGTACGGCTTTCTTT.

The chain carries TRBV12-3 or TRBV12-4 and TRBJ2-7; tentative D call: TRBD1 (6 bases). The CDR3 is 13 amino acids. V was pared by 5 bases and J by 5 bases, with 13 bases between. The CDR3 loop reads CASSPQGRHEQYF. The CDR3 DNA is TGTGCCAGCAGTCCCCAGGGGAGACACGAGCAGTACTTC.

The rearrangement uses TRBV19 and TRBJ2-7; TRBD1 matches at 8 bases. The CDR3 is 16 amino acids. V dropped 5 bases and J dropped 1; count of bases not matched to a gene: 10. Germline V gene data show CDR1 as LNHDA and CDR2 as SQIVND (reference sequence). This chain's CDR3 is CASSPLGTGTSYEQYF. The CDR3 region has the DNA TGTGCCAGTAGTCCCCTAGGGACAGGTACTTCCTACGAGCAGTACTTC. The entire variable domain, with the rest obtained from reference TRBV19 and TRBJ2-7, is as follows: DGGITQSPKYLFRKEGQNVTLSCEQNLNHDAMYWYRQDPGQGLRLIYYSQIVNDFQKGDIAEGYSVSREKKESFPLTVTSAQKNPTAFYLCASSPLGTGTSYEQYFGPGTRLTVT.

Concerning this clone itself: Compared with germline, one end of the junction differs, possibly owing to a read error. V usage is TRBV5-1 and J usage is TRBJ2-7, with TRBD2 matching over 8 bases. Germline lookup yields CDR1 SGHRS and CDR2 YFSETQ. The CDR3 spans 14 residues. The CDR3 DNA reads TGCGCCAGCAGATTGGGGACGGGAGGGGATGAGCAGTACTTC. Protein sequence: CASRLGTGGDEQYF. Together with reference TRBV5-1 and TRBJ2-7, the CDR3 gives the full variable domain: KAGVTQTPRYLIKTRGQQVTLSCSPISGHRSVSWYQQTPGQGLQFLFEYFSETQRNKGNFPGRFSGRQFSNSRSEMNVSTLELGDSALYLCASRLGTGGDEQYFGPGTRLTVT.

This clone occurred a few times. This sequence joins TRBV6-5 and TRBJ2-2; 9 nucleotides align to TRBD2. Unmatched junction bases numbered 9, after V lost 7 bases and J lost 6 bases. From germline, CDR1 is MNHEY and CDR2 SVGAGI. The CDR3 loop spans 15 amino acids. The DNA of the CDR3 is TGTGCCAGCAAGCGGCGGGAGGGCCCATCCGGGGAGCTGTTTTTT. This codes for CASKRREGPSGELFF.

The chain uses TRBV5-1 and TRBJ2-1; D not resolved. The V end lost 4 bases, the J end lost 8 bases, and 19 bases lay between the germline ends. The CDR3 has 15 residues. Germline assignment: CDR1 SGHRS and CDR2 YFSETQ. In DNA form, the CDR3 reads TGCGCCAGCAGCCCCCTGCTTGGCCCTTACGATGAGCAGTTCTTC. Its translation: CASSPLLGPYDEQFF.

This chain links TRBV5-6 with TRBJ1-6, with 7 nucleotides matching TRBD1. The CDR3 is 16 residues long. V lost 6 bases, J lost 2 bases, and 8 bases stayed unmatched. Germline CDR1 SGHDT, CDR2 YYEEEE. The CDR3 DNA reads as TGTGCCAGCAACACACAGGGGTACACCTATAATTCACCCCTCCACTTT. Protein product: CASNTQGYTYNSPLHF.

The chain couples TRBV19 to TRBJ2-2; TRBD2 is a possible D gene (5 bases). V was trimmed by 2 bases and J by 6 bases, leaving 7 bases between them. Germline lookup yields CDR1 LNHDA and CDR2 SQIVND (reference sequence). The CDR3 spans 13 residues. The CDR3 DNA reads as TGTGCCAGTAGTATAAGTAGCGCCGGGGAGCTGTTTTTT. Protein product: CASSISSAGELFF.